The rows below give T cell receptor beta chains drawn from one sample of a study of early T cells in non-severe SARS-CoV-2 infection. One entry per CDR3 protein results from TCRdb running MiXCR on the 5' RACE reads. The repertoire has 60,000 to 75,000 distinct CDR3 sequences, more than 9.5% of them found once; the top ten carry roughly 5.8%. Sequencing was performed on whole blood, taken at baseline. The source is an adult who was a healthcare worker with PCR-confirmed SARS-CoV-2 infection or an uninfected control (not recorded which). Both conserved end residues are part of each CDR3. A clone size is listed for some rows: how often the clone was seen (once, few, many), or a class if it is expanded.

CDR3 protein | V gene | CDR3 length | clone size
CASSEGTDNSPLHF | TRBV6-1 | 14 | many
CASSLVWGSGELFF | TRBV7-9 | 14 | NA
CASSRRDDTYEQYF | TRBV21-1 | 14 | many
CASRRDRRSTDTQYF | TRBV12-3/TRBV12-4 | 15 | few
CASSWEVETQYF | TRBV2 | 12 | few
CASSFAGGEETQYF | TRBV7-2 | 14 | once
CASSPGREPHEQYF | TRBV18 | 14 | many
CASSQWVRQYNEQFF | TRBV4-3 | 15 | many
CASTYGEGASTDTQYF | TRBV6-2/TRBV6-3 | 16 | NA
CASRERARITDTQYF | TRBV6-1 | 15 | many
CASSLASGANTGELFF | TRBV7-2 | 16 | NA
CSVEDLDSGRFPRGGYTF | TRBV29-1 | 18 | few
CASSRGWGNTGELFF | TRBV5-4 | 15 | few
CASSLGTLTGELFF | TRBV5-6 | 14 | NA
CASSQAGVWDEQYF | TRBV4-1 | 14 | NA
CASSPGQESLNTEAFF | TRBV9 | 16 | NA
CASRNSGQSYNEQFF | TRBV6-6 | 15 | NA
CASSSPRSDQETQYF | TRBV6-5 | 15 | many
CSVGENTGELFF | TRBV29-1 | 12 | NA
CASSPLQGTGATYF | TRBV3-1 | 14 | few
CASSDREYVYYEQYF | TRBV19 | 15 | NA
CSVEERGSMAFF | TRBV29-1 | 12 | NA
CASSFGLADTDTQYF | TRBV7-8 | 15 | many
CASSPERLAGGPIYEQYF | TRBV18 | 18 | NA
CASSVTGDTGELFF | TRBV18 | 14 | many
CSARDRRTGVYNEQFF | TRBV20-1 | 16 | many
CASSGGGTEAFF | TRBV18 | 12 | few
CASSSSRVFNEQFF | TRBV7-3 | 14 | NA
CASSPTAGKSTF | TRBV5-1 | 12 | many
CASSSALTGFYEQYF | TRBV6-6 | 15 | many
CASSWTGSTDTQYF | TRBV11-2 | 14 | many
CASSFGTLQETQYF | TRBV4-1 | 14 | few
CASRDATRRDSPLHF | TRBV5-1 | 15 | NA
CASSYSTTGAGNTIYF | TRBV6-6 | 16 | NA
CASSPLVYEQYF | TRBV2 | 12 | NA
CSVPSAGGRLETQYF | TRBV29-1 | 15 | NA
CAFRDRGDPFGYTF | TRBV30 | 14 | many
CGVKRGLAGPDLPEQFF | TRBV20-1 | 17 | NA
CASSKGHQETQYF | TRBV7-3 | 13 | NA
CAISAGRGHYGYTF | TRBV10-3 | 14 | NA
CATSDLGANEQFF | TRBV24-1 | 13 | few
CAISKTGTSYEQYF | TRBV10-3 | 14 | few
CASSQAPGPGQGLNEQFF | TRBV3-1 | 18 | many
CASRDTSGSFYEQYF | TRBV6-6 | 15 | once
CASSLALGVRTGELFF | TRBV7-6 | 16 | NA
CSGTSTGETYEQYF | TRBV29-1 | 14 | NA
CASSLTGGRTEAFF | TRBV6-5 | 14 | few
CASSMGLAGGLASTDTQYF | TRBV5-1 | 19 | few
CASELWYQETQYF | TRBV7-9 | 13 | NA